The rows below give T cell receptor beta chains drawn from one sample of a study of shared clonotypes between healthy human individuals. The table came from immunoSEQ multiplex PCR; TCRdb's copy has only in-frame clones and leaves some out. The table has around 2,000,000 clones, 85% to 95% seen once. The source material was naive CD8+ T cells from PBMCs. Every receptor here comes from a man between 18 and 35 years old in good health. Some clones in this sample may be carry-over from other donors' samples. Both conserved end residues are part of each CDR3. A D gene is named only where the DNA matches it firmly. A row's size may be missing; if present it is once, few, many or a size class.

J gene: TRBJ1-2
V gene: TRBV28
clone size: -
D gene: -
CDR3 DNA: TGTGCCAGCAGTTTCGTGAGTGCTTCCTATGGCTACACCTTC
CDR3 protein: CASSFVSASYGYTF

J gene: TRBJ2-2
V gene: TRBV4-3
clone size: -
D gene: -
CDR3 DNA: TGCGCCAGCAGCCAAGGGGGCCTCGGACGGGGAGGTAACACCGGGGAGCTGTTTTTT
CDR3 protein: CASSQGGLGRGGNTGELFF

J gene: TRBJ2-1
V gene: TRBV2
clone size: -
D gene: -
CDR3 DNA: TGTGCCAGCAGGGCAGGGATTCGTAATGAGCAGTTCTTC
CDR3 protein: CASRAGIRNEQFF

J gene: TRBJ2-3
V gene: TRBV7-9
clone size: once
D gene: TRBD2
CDR3 DNA: TGTGCCAGCAGCCAGGGACTAGCGGGAGGGTCAGATACGCAGTATTTT
CDR3 protein: CASSQGLAGGSDTQYF

J gene: TRBJ2-4
V gene: TRBV13
clone size: -
D gene: TRBD1
CDR3 DNA: TGTGCCAGCAGCTTAGGGACAGGGGGAACTCAGTACTTC
CDR3 protein: CASSLGTGGTQYF

J gene: TRBJ1-1
V gene: TRBV19
clone size: -
D gene: -
CDR3 DNA: TGTGCCAGTAGTATCTGGGGGCGAGACACTGAAGCTTTCTTT
CDR3 protein: CASSIWGRDTEAFF

J gene: TRBJ1-1
V gene: TRBV7-9
clone size: -
D gene: TRBD1
CDR3 DNA: TGTGCCAGCAGCTTCGGGACAGCGGGTCGTGGGACTGAAGCTTTCTTT
CDR3 protein: CASSFGTAGRGTEAFF

J gene: TRBJ2-7
V gene: TRBV28
clone size: -
D gene: -
CDR3 DNA: TGTGCCAGCAGTTTCCGGGGTTCCTACGAGCAGTACTTC
CDR3 protein: CASSFRGSYEQYF

J gene: TRBJ2-7
V gene: TRBV13
clone size: once
D gene: -
CDR3 DNA: TGTGCCAGCAGCTTAGGGCTGAAGAGCTACGAGCAGTACTTC
CDR3 protein: CASSLGLKSYEQYF

J gene: TRBJ2-7
V gene: TRBV28
clone size: -
D gene: TRBD2
CDR3 DNA: TGTGCCAGCAGTTCCCTAGGTCTAGCGGGGGTCTCCTACGAGCAGTACTTC
CDR3 protein: CASSSLGLAGVSYEQYF